This TCR beta chain derives from a study of post-analysis software for immune sequencing data. Unique molecular identifiers were present in the TCR beta cDNA libraries. When 1 to 10 million T cells were used, they gave about 550,000 cDNA molecules. TCRdb reanalysed the PCR reads using MiXCR and keeps one entry per CDR3 protein. The table includes roughly 180,000 distinct CDR3 sequences, about 30% detected once. This clonotype came up a few times. Its antigen is not identified. Germline lookup yields CDR1 MNHEY and CDR2 SVGAGI. The CDR3 runs to 14 residues. V gave up 6 bases and J gave up 6 bases, with 18 bases separating them. Study results and caveats: Analysis by F measure revealed that same-batch samples clustered strongly together. Five or six TRBV segments, TRBV5-6, TRBV5-1 and TRBV20-1 among them, were found more frequent in patients than controls.

The rearrangement uses TRBV6-5 and TRBJ2-7; the D gene is possibly TRBD2 (5 bases). The sequenced material came from blood. The TCR sequence derives from a girl aged 5-17 years with multiple sclerosis. The CDR3 DNA follows: TGTGCCAGCAGCCCAGAGGGTTGGAGGCTCGAGCAGTACTTC. It is translated as CASSPEGWRLEQYF.